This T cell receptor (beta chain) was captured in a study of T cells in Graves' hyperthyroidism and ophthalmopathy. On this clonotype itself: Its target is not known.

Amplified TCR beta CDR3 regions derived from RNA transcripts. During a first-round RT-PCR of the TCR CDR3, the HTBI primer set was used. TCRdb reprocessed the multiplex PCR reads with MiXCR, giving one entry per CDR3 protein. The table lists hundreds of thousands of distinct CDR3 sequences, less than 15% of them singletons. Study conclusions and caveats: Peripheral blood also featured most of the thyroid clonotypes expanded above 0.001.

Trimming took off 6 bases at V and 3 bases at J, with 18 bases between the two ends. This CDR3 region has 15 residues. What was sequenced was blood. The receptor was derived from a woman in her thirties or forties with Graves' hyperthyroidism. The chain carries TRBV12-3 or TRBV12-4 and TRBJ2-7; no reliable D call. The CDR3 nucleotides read TGTGCCAGCAGCCCCACTGTAGGGTCGGACTACGAGCAGTACTTC. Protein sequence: CASSPTVGSDYEQYF.